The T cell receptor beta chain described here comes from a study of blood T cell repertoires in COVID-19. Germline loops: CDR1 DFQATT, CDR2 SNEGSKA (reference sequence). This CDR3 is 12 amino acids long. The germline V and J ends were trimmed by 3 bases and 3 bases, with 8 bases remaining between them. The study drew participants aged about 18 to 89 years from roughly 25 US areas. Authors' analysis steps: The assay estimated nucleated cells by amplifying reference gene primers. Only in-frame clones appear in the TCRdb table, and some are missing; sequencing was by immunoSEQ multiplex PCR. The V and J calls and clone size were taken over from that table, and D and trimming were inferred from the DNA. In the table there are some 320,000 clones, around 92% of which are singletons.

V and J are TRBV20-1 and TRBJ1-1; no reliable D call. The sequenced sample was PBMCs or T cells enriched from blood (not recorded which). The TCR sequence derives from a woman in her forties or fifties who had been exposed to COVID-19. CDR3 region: CSASSGDTEAFF. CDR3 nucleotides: TGCAGTGCTAGTTCCGGGGACACTGAAGCTTTCTTT.